These 9 T cell receptor beta chains were all obtained from the same sample, sequenced in a study of cytomegalovirus exposure and HLA in healthy donors. PCR was performed using 60 Vbeta and 13 Jbeta primers. TCRdb's copy holds only in-frame clones and misses some; the assay was immunoSEQ multiplex PCR. This specimen shows around 140,000 clones; the ten leading clones hold approximately 2%. Specimen: PBMCs. These receptors all come from a woman younger than 35 in good health and CMV-seronegative.

The chain employs TRBV9 and TRBJ2-5; 8 nucleotides line up with TRBD2. The V gene's germline CDR1 is SGDLS and CDR2 YYNGEE. The J segment lost 0 bases and the V segment lost 4 bases, leaving 17 bases of the junction unmatched. CDR3 length: 19 residues. The CDR3 coding sequence is TGTGCCAGCAGCCCCGACTTTTTTAGCGGGAACCGGTACCAAGAGACCCAGTACTTC. It translates to CASSPDFFSGNRYQETQYF.

The rearrangement links TRBV9 to TRBJ2-5, with 7 bases aligning to TRBD2. The CDR3 sequence is 14 residues long. CDR1 is SGDLS, CDR2 YYNGEE, per germline. With V trimmed by 0 bases and J by 5 bases, 4 bases remained unmatched. CDR3 sequence (DNA): TGTGCCAGCAGCGTAGCTGGGAGGGTGGAGACCCAGTACTTC. It yields the protein CASSVAGRVETQYF.

This sequence joins TRBV6-1 and TRBJ1-2; TRBD1 agrees at 9 bases. Losses at the gene ends were 6 bases for V and 6 bases for J; bases not matched to a gene: 5. This CDR3 is built from 13 residues. Germline CDR1 is MNHNS and CDR2 is SASEGT. The CDR3 nucleotides are TGTGCCAGCAGAACAACAGGGGGCGATGGCTACACCTTC. Translation gives CASRTTGGDGYTF.

This chain uses TRBV11-2 with TRBJ2-5, with a possible D match to TRBD1 (6 bases). From germline, CDR1 is SGHAT and CDR2 FQNNGV. V lost 4 bases and J 5 bases, leaving 11 bases between the germline ends. The CDR3 runs to 13 residues. The chain's CDR3 is CASSWDIRETQYF. The CDR3 DNA follows: TGTGCCAGCAGCTGGGACATTAGGGAGACCCAGTACTTC.

This chain links TRBV9 with TRBJ2-7; tentative D call: TRBD2 (9 bases). The CDR3 is 19 amino acids. Germline V lookup: CDR1 SGDLS, CDR2 YYNGEE. Trimming stripped 3 bases from V and 2 bases from J, with 27 bases between. The CDR3 coding sequence is TGTGCCAGCAGCGCCAGGGACAGGCCCTTAGCGGGAGAGGCCTACGAGCAGTACTTC. Translated: CASSARDRPLAGEAYEQYF. Complete variable domain (other parts from reference TRBV9 and TRBJ2-7): DSGVTQTPKHLITATGQRVTLRCSPRSGDLSVYWYQQSLDQGLQFLIQYYNGEERAKGNILERFSAQQFPDLHSELNLSSLELGDSALYFCASSARDRPLAGEAYEQYFGPGTRLTVT.

V usage is TRBV15 and J usage is TRBJ2-3; perhaps TRBD2 as D (6 bases). Trimming pared 4 bases from V and 0 bases from J, leaving 11 bases between. From germline, CDR1 is LNHNV and CDR2 YYDKDF (reference sequence). This CDR3 is built from 15 residues. CDR3 loop: CATSTLGGSTDTQYF. CDR3 DNA sequence: TGTGCCACCAGCACCCTTGGGGGGAGCACAGATACGCAGTATTTT.

This chain joins TRBV9 and TRBJ2-5, with 9 bases identical to TRBD2. After removal of 0 bases from V and 11 bases from J, the junction contained 5 bases not matched to a gene. This CDR3 comprises 13 residues. Germline CDR1 and CDR2: SGDLS and YYNGEE. The CDR3 bases are TGTGCCAGCAGCGTAGTACTAGCGGGTACGCAGTACTTC. This gives the protein CASSVVLAGTQYF.

The chain uses TRBV4-1 and TRBJ1-1, with 9 bases aligning to TRBD1. CDR1 and CDR2 from the germline V gene are MGHRA and YSYEKL. CDR3 length: 16 amino acids. V dropped 4 bases and J dropped 1; count of bases not matched to a gene: 7. The CDR3 reads CASSPGQGPANTEAFF. In DNA form, the CDR3 reads TGCGCCAGCAGCCCGGGACAGGGACCGGCGAACACTGAAGCTTTCTTT.

V is TRBV6-1 and J is TRBJ1-2; tentative D call: TRBD1 (6 bases). V gave up 7 bases and J gave up 4 bases, with 13 bases separating them. The CDR3 runs 13 residues. CDR1 is MNHNS, CDR2 SASEGT, per germline. For the CDR3, the DNA is TGTGCCAGCAATTTCGGCAGGGGCTATGGCTACACCTTC. Amino acids: CASNFGRGYGYTF.